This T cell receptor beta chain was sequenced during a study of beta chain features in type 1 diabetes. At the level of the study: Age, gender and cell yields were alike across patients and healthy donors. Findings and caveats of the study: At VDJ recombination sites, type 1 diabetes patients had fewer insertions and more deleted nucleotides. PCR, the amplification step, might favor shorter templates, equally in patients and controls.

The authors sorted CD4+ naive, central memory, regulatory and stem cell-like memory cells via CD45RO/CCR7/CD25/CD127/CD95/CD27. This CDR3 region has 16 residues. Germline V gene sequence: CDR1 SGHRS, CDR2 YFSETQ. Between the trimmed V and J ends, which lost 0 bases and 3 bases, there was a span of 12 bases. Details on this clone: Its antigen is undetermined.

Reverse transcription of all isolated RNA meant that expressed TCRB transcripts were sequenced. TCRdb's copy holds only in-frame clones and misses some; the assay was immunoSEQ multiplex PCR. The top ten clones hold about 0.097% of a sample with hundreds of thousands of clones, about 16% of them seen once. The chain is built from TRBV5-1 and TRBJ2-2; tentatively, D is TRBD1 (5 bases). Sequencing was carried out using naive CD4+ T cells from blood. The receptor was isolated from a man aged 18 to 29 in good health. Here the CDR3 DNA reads TGCGCCAGCAGCTTGGTTAAACAGGCGCACACCGGGGAGCTGTTTTTT. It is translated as CASSLVKQAHTGELFF. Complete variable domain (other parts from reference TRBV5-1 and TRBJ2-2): KAGVTQTPRYLIKTRGQQVTLSCSPISGHRSVSWYQQTPGQGLQFLFEYFSETQRNKGNFPGRFSGRQFSNSRSEMNVSTLELGDSALYLCASSLVKQAHTGELFFGEGSRLTVL.